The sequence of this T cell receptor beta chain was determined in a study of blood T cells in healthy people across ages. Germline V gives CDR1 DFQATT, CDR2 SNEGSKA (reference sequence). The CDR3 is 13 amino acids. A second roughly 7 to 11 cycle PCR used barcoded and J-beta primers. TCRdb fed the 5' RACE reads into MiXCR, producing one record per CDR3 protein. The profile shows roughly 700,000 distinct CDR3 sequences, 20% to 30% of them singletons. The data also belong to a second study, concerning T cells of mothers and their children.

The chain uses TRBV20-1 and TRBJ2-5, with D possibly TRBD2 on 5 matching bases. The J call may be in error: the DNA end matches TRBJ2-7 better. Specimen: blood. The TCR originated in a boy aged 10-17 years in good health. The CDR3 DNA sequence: TGCAGTGCTACCCCGGGGTCCTCCTACGAGCAGTACTTC. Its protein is CSATPGSSYEQYF.